This TCR beta chain was captured by sequencing in a study of cytomegalovirus exposure and HLA in healthy donors (TCRdb year 2017). As for the study more broadly: An earlier analysis of several hundred of the donors reported 250 to 350 Gb of sequence data and roughly 110 million unique TCR beta sequences from roughly 200 million T cells. Donor age, sex, ethnicity and CMV serostatus were compiled alongside the repertoire data. An early release covering over 500 HLA-typed donors comprised approximately 300 gigabases of sequencing data and 65 million to 100 million unique TCR sequences. The study used immunosequencing to profile the T cell repertoires of 666 subjects and linked those repertoires to cytomegalovirus serostatus. In an earlier analysis of a few hundred of the donors, high-throughput TCR beta sequencing was used to judge whether each TCR beta V gene segment behaved as functional or pseudogenic. Every repertoire in the discovery cohort had been generated on one and the same sequencing platform. Rather than drawing on any new phenotypic data, the later analysis identified candidate immune exposures from TCR beta sequences and the way those sequences occurred across donors. To predict cytomegalovirus infection status, the study brought together high-throughput TCR immunosequencing, statistical association of individual TCRs with disease status, and machine learning. The study aimed to test whether cataloging public T cell receptors could reveal signatures of past pathogen exposure. Among the approximately 420 genotyped donors, more than 70% belonged to the genetic ancestry cluster associated with self-reported Caucasian donors. The number of donors typed differed by locus, with 629-630 for A, B, C, DRB1 and DQB1, roughly 550 for DQA1, 606 for DPA1, and approximately 470 for DPB1. Along with the approximately 620-subject first cohort, a separate validation cohort of over 90 different subjects was used. A later genetic analysis used genome-wide SNP genotypes for about 60% of the roughly 700 donors, treating that subset as a discovery cohort. A later analysis re-analyzed previously published TCR beta repertoires from 666 donors and added high-resolution HLA genotyping to study TCR occurrence patterns. On average, roughly 240,000 unique TCR beta nucleotide sequences were sequenced per donor among roughly 430 genotyped donors of the cohort, with approximately 18% of those sequences being non-productive. Five DR-DQ haplotypes were handled as single units for association and clustering, since linkage in the cohort was strong. HLA typing included class I and class II loci at four-digit resolution. General findings and caveats noted by the study authors: In the study, some 160 TCR beta chains were listed as associated with cytomegalovirus. A later analysis reported that several top co-occurrence clusters appeared linked to parvovirus B19, influenza, CMV and Epstein-Barr virus. A few of the identified cytomegalovirus-associated TCR beta chains were confirmed in vitro to be specific for cytomegalovirus antigens. Sequencing depth was assumed to be roughly uniform across donors in the presence/absence analyses, though that assumption may not hold. The classifier was reported to diagnose cytomegalovirus status with high specificity and sensitivity in both the original cohort and the validation cohort. A later genetic analysis associated a missense DCLRE1C variant with V-gene and J-gene trimming of TCR beta chains, and an independent cohort replicated the association. The cohort was sequenced for TCR beta chains only, and without alpha or paired-chain data the features that could be detected were limited. Linkage disequilibrium might explain the correlated functional status among segregating V segments, but an unknown experimental factor could not be ruled out. In a later analysis, 15,000 to 20,000 TCR beta sequences were associated with specific HLA alleles at a false discovery rate of 0.05. The only immune exposure information available for the cohort was CMV serostatus. Most CMV-associated TCR beta chains appeared to be HLA-restricted in a later analysis, and the HLA associations seemed to be driven largely by CMV exposure. A cluster of highly shared sequence variants was judged likely to represent a technical artifact of the sequencing pipeline. Some IMGT-functional V segments, including TRBV6-2 and TRBV6-3, could not be told apart with the 87-base-pair reads, so those segments were excluded. A further reported finding was that TCR beta sequences accurately predicted the HLA-A and HLA-B alleles for most subjects in the first cohort. A later analysis found that TCR association rates varied across HLA loci, with DRB1 alleles showing the most associated TCRs and HLA-C alleles the fewest. Compared with equally common non-associated chains, HLA-associated TCR beta chains in a later analysis were more clonally expanded and had lower generation probabilities. In an earlier analysis of a few hundred of the donors, most TCR beta V segments were observed in productive rearrangements about 87% or about 30% of the time, broadly matching IMGT annotations. Because HLA typing was missing for some donors at each locus, association tests included only the typed subset. Because counts were too low, about 15 rarely observed V segments, including chromosome 9 orphons, were left out of the earlier analysis of 500 to 650 of the donors. A later genetic analysis reported fewer N-insertions in productive TCRs among donors in an Asian-associated ancestry cluster than the roughly 620-donor mean. It was suggested by the authors that the approach could potentially be generalized to other disease states and immunological phenotypes. Most TCR sequences were seen in very few donors, while some public TCRs were found in many individuals. Assigning TCR associations to individual alleles was difficult when HLA alleles, especially DR and DQ, strongly co-occurred.

The germline V gene yields SGDLS for CDR1 and YYNGEE for CDR2. V lost 0 bases and J lost 5 bases, and the count of bases not matched to a germline gene is 6. Including cysteine and phenylalanine, the CDR3 has 16 amino acids. Solely the CDR3 DNA is kept, with 48 bases framed from the first base. Comments on this clone: It lacks a known antigen. No much larger clone exists at a distance of one base, and base qualities are not known.

In total, approximately 690 healthy bone marrow donors made up the cohort. Cohort members were all nominally healthy when sampled, although unrecorded immune exposures were likely present. The donor was CMV seropositive and was included in the group of approximately 300 seropositive cohort members. Each donor provided a peripheral blood sample, and peripheral blood mononuclear cells were used for TCR beta sequencing. The Qiagen DNeasy Blood Extraction Kit was used to extract genomic DNA from the blood cell samples. Libraries were prepared through the immunoSEQ multiplex PCR assay. A mixture of 60 forward primers for TCR Vbeta segments and 13 reverse primers for TCR Jbeta segments was used in the multiplex PCR. A multiplex PCR assay on genomic DNA amplified the CDR3 region of rearranged TCR beta genes. The amplified TCR beta libraries were sequenced on the Illumina HiSeq System as 87-base-pair reads. In the paper's pipeline: A later analysis counted approximately 76 million unique TCR beta chains across the 600 to 850 repertoires, and some 11 million of these chains were shared by at least two donors. Raw reads were error-corrected and collapsed into unique sequences with a nearest-neighbor algorithm that merged closely related sequences to remove PCR and sequencing errors. CDR3 sequences were aligned to IMGT reference sequences to assign V, D and J gene segments. Each retained sequence needed at least a six-nucleotide match to both a V gene segment and a J gene segment. Rearrangements were classified as productive when the CDR3 lacked stop codons and remained in frame with V and J, and all other rearrangements were classified as non-productive. Following IMGT convention, CDR3 was defined as the stretch from the second conserved V-encoded cysteine up to the conserved J-encoded phenylalanine. In an earlier analysis of approximately 500 of the donors, sequences lacking an unambiguous match to a single V gene segment were excluded. In an earlier analysis of a few hundred of the donors, a V segment was called functional when productive rearrangements were above 56.7%, and segregating when the standard deviation between donors exceeded 5%. To diagnose cytomegalovirus status from the catalog of TCR beta chain sequences, a statistical classification framework was built. In a later analysis, TCR nucleotide sequences were compared against IMGT/GENE-DB human TR gene sequences so that V and J genes could be assigned. A later analysis assigned CDR3 sequences and most-parsimonious VDJ recombination scenarios with the TCRdist pipeline. A later analysis defined each TCR beta chain by its CDR3 amino acid sequence plus V-gene family, and excluded reads lacking a unique V-gene family. As a way to deal with suspected cross-contamination and a sequencing artifact, a later analysis dropped 500 to 700 nucleotide sequences that were highly shared and had low generation probability. A later analysis calculated a clonal expansion index for each public chain from normalized within-repertoire ranks of inferred template counts. A later analysis computed generation probabilities with a VDJ recombination model fitted to out-of-frame rearrangements, and checked the results against IGoR. Hypergeometric tests were used in a later analysis to score TCR-TCR, TCR-HLA and TCR-CMV co-occurrence, with a repertoire-size bias correction applied to the TCR pairs. To estimate false discovery rates, a later analysis permuted the HLA or CMV assignments 20 times. In a later analysis, co-occurring TCRs were grouped with DBSCAN, and TCRdist sequence similarity was added when clustering was performed within HLA-allele-positive subsets. For co-occurrence clustering, repertoires with fewer than 30,000 or more than 120,000 public chains were excluded, along with five repertoires with anomalous nucleotide sharing. Drawn from immuneACCESS, this table holds only the in-frame rearrangements with V and J called that TCRdb kept. Clones are partly lost; checked studies trace under half to an unresolved V gene and leave the rest unexplained. D and trimming come from the DNA, and the V and J calls and clone size come from that table. The sample data list approximately 95,000 clones, and under 85% of these were observed just once. The leading ten clones occupy 4.1% of the sample.

The rearrangement combines TRBV9 with TRBJ2-2, and TRBD1 aligns with 8 junction nucleotides. Sequencing was done on a sample of PBMCs. This sequence was found in a woman aged 35 to 49 in good health and CMV-seropositive. CDR3 loop: CASSVGVTGVTGELFF. The nucleotide sequence is given as TGTGCCAGCAGCGTAGGGGTGACAGGGGTGACCGGGGAGCTGTTTTTT.